This T cell receptor (beta chain) originates from a study of T cells in Graves' hyperthyroidism and ophthalmopathy. CDR3 length: 17 residues. Germline trimming cut 6 bases from V and 0 bases from J; bases unmatched to any gene: 10. Germline CDR1 reads SNHLY; CDR2 reads FYNNEI. The CDR3 regions of TCR beta were amplified from RNA transcripts. Initially, a first-round RT-PCR of the TCR CDR3 employed the HTBI primer set. MiXCR, run by TCRdb on the multiplex PCR reads, gives a single entry per CDR3 protein. Counted here are approximately 610,000 distinct CDR3 sequences, roughly a sixth occurring once; the ten biggest clones make up about 17%. This clonotype was detected ten times or more.

The sequence came from a woman aged 18-30 years with Graves' hyperthyroidism. Sample: blood. The chain links TRBV2 to TRBJ2-1; the match to TRBD2 covers 8 bases. The CDR3 DNA is TGTGCCAGCAGGATGTTTTCACTAGCGGACTCCTACAATGAGCAGTTCTTC. Its protein product is CASRMFSLADSYNEQFF. The variable domain in full, completed from reference TRBV2 and TRBJ2-1, reads EPEVTQTPSHQVTQMGQEVILRCVPISNHLYFYWYRQILGQKVEFLVSFYNNEISEKSEIFDDQFSVERPDGSNFTLKIRSTKLEDSAMYFCASRMFSLADSYNEQFFGPGTRLTVL.